Listed here is a single TCR beta chain. 60 Vbeta and 13 Jbeta primers were used in PCR. Here immunoSEQ multiplex PCR was the method, and the copy in TCRdb shows in-frame clones only, minus some. The sample has 150,000 to 180,000 clones, approximately 80% seen once; the top ten hold around 5.6%. Germline V gene data show CDR1 as SNHLY and CDR2 as FYNNEI. The CDR3 runs to 14 residues. Trimming pared 3 bases from V and 3 bases from J, leaving 11 bases between. This entry is derived from a study of cytomegalovirus exposure and HLA in healthy donors. This receptor was obtained from a woman aged 40 to 49 in good health and CMV-seropositive. The sample taken for sequencing was PBMCs. V and J are TRBV2 and TRBJ1-1, with D perhaps TRBD1 (6 bases). This CDR3 reads CASSEIGGHTEAFF. The CDR3 DNA is TGTGCCAGCAGTGAGATCGGGGGGCACACTGAAGCTTTCTTT.